The 13 T cell receptor beta chains below were found in one sample sequenced in a study of T cell responses to AZD1222 COVID-19 vaccine. TCRdb keeps only in-frame clones here, not all; method: immunoSEQ multiplex PCR. Seen here are about 120,000 clones, approximately 90% observed once, and the top ten hold around 12%. The sequencing used peripheral blood, collected on day 0 of AZD1222 vaccination. Every receptor here comes from an adult in good health.

V is TRBV6-6 and J is TRBJ2-1, with a possible D match to TRBD2 (6 bases). The germline gives CDR1 MNHNY, CDR2 SVGAGI (reference sequence). V shed 5 bases and J shed 1 base, with 12 bases lying between them. There are 15 residues in the CDR3. The CDR3 is CASSPPGTSYNEQFF. The DNA of the CDR3 is TGTGCCAGCAGTCCCCCCGGGACTTCCTACAATGAGCAGTTCTTC.

The rearrangement uses TRBV27 and TRBJ2-3, with D perhaps TRBD2 (6 bases). CDR3 size: 17 residues. Germline V lookup: CDR1 MNHEY, CDR2 SMNVEV (reference sequence). The V gene lost 4 bases and the J gene lost 2 bases, with 19 bases spanning the gap. The chain's CDR3 is CASSSVRGFGTTDTQYF. The CDR3 DNA follows: TGTGCCAGCAGTTCCGTCCGGGGGTTCGGAACCACAGATACGCAGTATTTT.

The chain joins TRBV19 to TRBJ2-2, with 8 nucleotides matching TRBD2. The CDR3 length is 15 residues. Germline CDR1 LNHDA, CDR2 SQIVND (reference sequence). V gave up 6 bases and J gave up 0 bases; unmatched junction bases: 3. CDR3 residues: CASSQAGANTGELFF. In nucleotides, the CDR3 is TGTGCCAGTAGCCAAGCGGGAGCGAACACCGGGGAGCTGTTTTTT.

This clone was detected only once. The V and J genes are TRBV7-9 and TRBJ2-3, with 8 nucleotides matching TRBD2. The CDR3 contains 16 residues. The V gene end was trimmed by 2 bases and the J gene end by 2 bases; junction bases not matched to a gene: 6. Germline V CDR1 and CDR2: SEHNR, FQNEAQ (reference sequence). CDR3 in DNA: TGTGCCAGCAGCTTACTGGCGGGAGGTTCCACAGATACGCAGTATTTT. This encodes CASSLLAGGSTDTQYF.

This chain links TRBV7-2 with TRBJ2-7; TRBD1 aligns across 9 bases. Germline values: CDR1 SGHTA, CDR2 FQGNSA. Trimming cost V 5 bases and J 3 bases; bases outside gene matches: 5. The CDR3 is made up of 14 amino acids. The CDR3 sequence: CASSPRQGGYEQYF. CDR3 in DNA: TGTGCCAGCAGCCCGCGACAGGGGGGCTACGAGCAGTACTTC. Full variable domain (remainder filled in from reference TRBV7-2 and TRBJ2-7): GAGVSQSPSNKVTEKGKDVELRCDPISGHTALYWYRQSLGQGLEFLIYFQGNSAPDKSGLPSDRFSAERTGGSVSTLTIQRTQQEDSAVYLCASSPRQGGYEQYFGPGTRLTVT.

The chain is built from TRBV6-2 or TRBV6-3 and TRBJ1-6; perhaps TRBD1 as D (5 bases). The germline gives CDR1 MNHEY, CDR2 SVGEGT. CDR3 length: 15 residues. V lost 5 bases, J lost 3 bases, and 11 bases lay in between. The CDR3 reads CASSGRDGYNSPLHF. The CDR3 DNA is TGTGCCAGCAGTGGTCGGGACGGCTATAATTCACCCCTCCACTTT.

V gene TRBV6-2 or TRBV6-3 combines with J gene TRBJ2-2; D gene unclear. Trimming removed 6 bases from V and 6 bases from J, with 5 bases in between. In germline, CDR1 is MNHEY, CDR2 SVGEGT. This CDR3 contains 11 residues. The chain's CDR3 is CASSDPGELFF. The CDR3 bases are TGTGCCAGCAGCGACCCCGGGGAGCTGTTTTTT.

The chain recombines TRBV28 with TRBJ2-6; the D gene is possibly TRBD1 (5 bases). V was cut by 6 bases and J by 6 bases, with 15 bases left in between. CDR3 length equals 15 residues. Germline V gives CDR1 MDHEN, CDR2 SYDVKM. CDR3 DNA sequence: TGTGCCAGCAGCCGCGACAGTATGACGGCCAACGTCCTGACTTTC. Translated: CASSRDSMTANVLTF.

The chain has TRBV7-2 and TRBJ1-5; D is ambiguous. The CDR3 extends over 13 amino acids. Germline V lookup: CDR1 SGHTA, CDR2 FQGNSA. Trimming removed 4 bases at V and 6 bases at J, with 10 bases between. Written as DNA, the CDR3 is TGTGCCAGCAGCTCCAATCCTTCTCAGCCCCAGCATTTT. Protein: CASSSNPSQPQHF.

V is TRBV3-1 (or the pseudogene TRBV3-2) and J is TRBJ2-5, with unresolved D. Germline V CDR1 and CDR2: LGHDT, YNNKEL (reference sequence). V was shortened by 4 bases and J by 2 bases, with 2 bases between the two germline ends. This CDR3 region has 11 residues. CDR3 protein: CASSRQETQYF. For the CDR3, the DNA is TGTGCCAGCAGCCGACAAGAGACCCAGTACTTC.

The V call is TRBV28, the J call TRBJ1-2; D remains unclear. V lost 4 bases to trimming and J lost 4 bases, with 4 bases between them. Germline assignment: CDR1 MDHEN and CDR2 SYDVKM. The CDR3 covers 11 residues. Here the CDR3 reads CASSSRYGYTF. The DNA of the CDR3 is TGTGCCAGCAGTTCGCGCTATGGCTACACCTTC.

The rearrangement uses TRBV6-2 or TRBV6-3 and TRBJ1-5, with 7 positions matching TRBD1. The germline V gene has CDR1 MNHEY and CDR2 SVGEGT. Trimming removed 0 bases from V and 7 bases from J; junction bases left unmatched: 9. The CDR3 is 16 amino acids. CDR3 sequence reads: CASSYSLTGVRQPQHF. CDR3 in DNA: TGTGCCAGCAGTTACTCGCTAACAGGGGTAAGGCAGCCCCAGCATTTT.

This clone was detected once. J is TRBJ2-7 and V is TRBV7-9, with D maybe TRBD2 (6 bases). CDR3 length equals 14 residues. The germline gives CDR1 SEHNR, CDR2 FQNEAQ (reference sequence). V was shortened by 5 bases and J by 7 bases, with 18 bases between the two germline ends. CDR3 in amino acids: CASSHRETSWEQYF. In nucleotides, the CDR3 is TGTGCCAGCAGCCACCGGGAGACCTCTTGGGAGCAGTACTTC.